The following is a T cell receptor (beta chain) sequence with its context. A single base separates this from a much larger clone, so it may be a read error. The data are from a study of Graves' ophthalmopathy and Graves' hyperthyroidism. From RNA, the CDR3 regions of TCR beta chains were amplified and sequenced. HTBI primers were employed in first-round RT-PCR, then a second-round multiplex PCR followed. From the multiplex PCR reads, TCRdb called clonotypes with MiXCR, one entry per CDR3 protein. This sample has a few hundred thousand distinct CDR3 sequences, with 39% found just once. Germline values: CDR1 SGHTA, CDR2 FQGNSA. The CDR3 loop spans 14 amino acids. The V end lost 8 bases, the J end lost 7 bases, and 18 bases lay between the germline ends.

This TCR was recovered from an adult man with Graves' hyperthyroidism. The sequencing input was peripheral blood or thyroid tissue (not recorded which). This chain uses TRBV7-2 with TRBJ1-5, with D maybe TRBD1 (6 bases). This CDR3 is CASGQEGGVQPQHF. Here the CDR3 DNA reads TGTGCCAGCGGCCAAGAGGGGGGGGTCCAGCCCCAGCATTTT.